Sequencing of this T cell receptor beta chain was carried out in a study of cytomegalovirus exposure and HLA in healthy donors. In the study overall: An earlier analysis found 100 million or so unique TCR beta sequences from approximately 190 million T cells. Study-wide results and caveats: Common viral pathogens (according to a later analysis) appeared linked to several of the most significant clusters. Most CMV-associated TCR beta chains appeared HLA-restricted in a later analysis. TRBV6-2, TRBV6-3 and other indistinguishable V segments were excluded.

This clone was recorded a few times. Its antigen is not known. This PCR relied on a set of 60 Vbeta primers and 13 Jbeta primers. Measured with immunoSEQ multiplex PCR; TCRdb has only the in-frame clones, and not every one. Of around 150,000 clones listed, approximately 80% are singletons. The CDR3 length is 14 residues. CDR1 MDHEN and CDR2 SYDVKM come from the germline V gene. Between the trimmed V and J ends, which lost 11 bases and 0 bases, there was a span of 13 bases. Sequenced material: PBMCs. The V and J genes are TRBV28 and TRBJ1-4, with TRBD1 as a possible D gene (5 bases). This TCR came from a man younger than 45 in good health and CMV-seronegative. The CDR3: CAVGSGATNEKLFF. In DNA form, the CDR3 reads TGTGCCGTCGGGTCGGGGGCAACTAATGAAAAACTGTTTTTT.